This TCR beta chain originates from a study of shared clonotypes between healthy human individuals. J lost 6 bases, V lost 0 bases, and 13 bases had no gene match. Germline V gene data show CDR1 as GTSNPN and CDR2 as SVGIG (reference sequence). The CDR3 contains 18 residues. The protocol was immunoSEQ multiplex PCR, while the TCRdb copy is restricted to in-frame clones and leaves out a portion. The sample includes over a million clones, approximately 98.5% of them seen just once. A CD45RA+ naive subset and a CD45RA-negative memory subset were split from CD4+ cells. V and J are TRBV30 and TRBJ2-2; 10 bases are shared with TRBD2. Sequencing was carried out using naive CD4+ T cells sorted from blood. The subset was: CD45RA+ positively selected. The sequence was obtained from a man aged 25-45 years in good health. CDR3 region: CAWSVPRTKREGPGELFF. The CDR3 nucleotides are TGTGCCTGGAGTGTACCCCGTACCAAGCGGGAGGGCCCCGGGGAGCTGTTTTTT.